This T cell receptor beta chain stems from a study of blood T cells in healthy people across ages. All donors came from Russia, were Caucasian and healthy, and spanned ages roughly 6 to 95. Germline loops: CDR1 SGHAT, CDR2 FQNNGV. J gave up 1 base and V 1 base, and 2 bases lay outside the gene matches. This CDR3 is built from 15 residues. Concerning this clonotype: Its antigen is unknown.

Then a second PCR, running about 6 to 11 cycles, was carried out with a sample-barcoded 5' primer and a J-beta primer mix. TCRdb reprocessed the 5' RACE reads with MiXCR, giving one entry per CDR3 protein. The table records over a million distinct CDR3 sequences, around 45% of them present only once. Study results and caveats: It was not possible, with unsorted PBMCs, to conclusively compare naive and antigen-experienced cells. When set beside aged donors, long-lived donors presented more naive CD4+ cells and higher diversity.

The chain employs TRBV11-2 and TRBJ2-5, with TRBD1 matching over 8 bases. The specimen sequenced was blood. The clonotype originates from a woman aged 55 to 70 in good health. For the CDR3, the DNA is TGTGCCAGCAGCTTAGGGACAGGGAGCCAAGAGACCCAGTACTTC. This translates into CASSLGTGSQETQYF.